This TCR beta chain was recovered during a study of technical replicates of blood from a few donors (dated by TCRdb to about 2017). Receptor amplification or capture employed the immunoSEQ multiplex PCR assay. TCRdb stores this immuneACCESS table with in-frame sequences only. Part of the clones is absent; in the studies checked, under half of the shortfall reflects unresolved V genes, and no reason is known for the rest. Counted in this sample were roughly 93,000 clones; under 97% of them appeared once. The top ten clonotypes cover roughly 0.2% of the sample. CDR1 and CDR2 are read off the germline V gene (reference sequence) as GTSNPN and SVGIG. Relative to germline, V is 2 bases shorter and J is 7 bases shorter, with 11 bases between their ends. CDR3 length: 12 amino acids, cysteine to phenylalanine. CDR3 DNA only is kept here, 36 bases in frame from base 1. On this clone itself: Its antigen target is currently unknown. No much larger clone is present one base from it, and per-base qualities are unavailable.

Input material: T cells isolated from PBMCs. Rearrangement joined TRBV30 to TRBJ1-1; a weak D assignment points to TRBD1 (5 bases agree). The sequence was collected from a human donor in good health. The CDR3 region: CAWSPQDLEAFF. The sequence in DNA is TGTGCCTGGAGTCCACAGGATCTTGAAGCTTTCTTT.